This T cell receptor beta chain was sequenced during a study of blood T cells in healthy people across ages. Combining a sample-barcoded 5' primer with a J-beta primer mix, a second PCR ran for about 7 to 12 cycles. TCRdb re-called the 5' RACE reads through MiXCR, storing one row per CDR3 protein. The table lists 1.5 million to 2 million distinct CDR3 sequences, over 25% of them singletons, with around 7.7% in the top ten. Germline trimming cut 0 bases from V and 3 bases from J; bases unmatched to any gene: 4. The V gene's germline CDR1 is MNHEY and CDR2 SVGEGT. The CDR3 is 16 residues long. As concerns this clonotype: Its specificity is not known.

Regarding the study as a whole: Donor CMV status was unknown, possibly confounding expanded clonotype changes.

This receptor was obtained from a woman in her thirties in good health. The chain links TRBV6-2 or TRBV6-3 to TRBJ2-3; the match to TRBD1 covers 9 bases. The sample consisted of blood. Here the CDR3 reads CASSYSRDRETDTQYF. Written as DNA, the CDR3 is TGTGCCAGCAGTTACTCCCGGGACAGGGAAACAGATACGCAGTATTTT.